This TCR beta chain was sequenced in a study of T cell repertoires in cytomegalovirus infection. Worth noting for this clonotype: What it recognizes is unknown.

In germline, CDR1 is MNHEY, CDR2 SMNVEV (reference sequence). CDR3 size: 13 residues. J was trimmed by 2 bases and V by 4 bases; bases with no gene match: 0. MiXCR, applied by TCRdb to the reads, yields one record per CDR3 protein. Of around 570,000 distinct CDR3 sequences in the sample, over 35% were seen once. This specimen was cultured PBMCs, taken from culture after CMV antigen stimulation. The receptor was isolated from a human donor in good health (CMV status not recorded). Some clones in this sample may be carry-over from other donors' samples. This rearrangement joins TRBV27 to TRBJ2-7; 9 bases map to TRBD1. The CDR3 protein is CASSYRGPYEQYF. The CDR3 bases are TGTGCCAGCAGTTACAGGGGGCCCTACGAGCAGTACTTC.